This TCR beta chain is from a study of blood T cell repertoires in COVID-19. In the study overall: Whether acute or convalescent, the COVID-19 samples came from the United States, Italy and Spain.

Trimming pared 5 bases from V and 7 bases from J, leaving 9 bases between. Per germline, CDR1 LNHDA and CDR2 SQIVND (reference sequence). This CDR3 comprises 13 residues. In the source study's methods: For nucleated cells, counts were estimated from reference gene primer amplification. Some clones are missing from TCRdb's copy, which holds only in-frame ones; the method was immunoSEQ multiplex PCR. V and J calls and clone size follow that table, whereas D and trimming were derived from the DNA. The sample contains roughly 65,000 clones, about 86% of which appear only once. Source material: peripheral blood. The origin of this receptor is a man in his forties or fifties with acute or convalescent COVID-19. The chain recombines TRBV19 with TRBJ1-6; perhaps TRBD1 as D (6 bases). For the CDR3, the DNA is TGTGCCAGTAGTTGGGGGCCAAATTCACCCCTCCACTTT. It encodes CASSWGPNSPLHF.